The 9 T cell receptor beta chains below were found in one sample sequenced in a study of T cell responses to AZD1222 COVID-19 vaccine (dated by TCRdb to the early 2020s). The time point label, as the study defines it: baseline before first vaccination. The library was generated by the immunoSEQ multiplex PCR assay. This is the immuneACCESS table as TCRdb keeps it, with only in-frame sequences that have V and J called. A part of the clones is gone; compared with another copy, unresolved V genes explain less than half, and the rest is unexplained. For this sample the table gives about 110,000 clones, of which approximately 87% were detected only once. Jointly, the top ten make up about 5.4% of the sample. The specimen comprised peripheral blood, sampled on day 0 of AZD1222 vaccination. Receptor source: an adult in good health.

The chain has TRBV7-9 and TRBJ1-5; maybe TRBD1 (5 bases). CDR1 and CDR2 (germline): SEHNR, FQNEAQ (reference sequence). Trimming took off 5 bases at V and 3 bases at J, with 11 bases between the two ends. The CDR3 sequence is 14 residues long. In nucleotides, the CDR3 is TGTGCCAGCAGCCCCGACAGCTTCAATCAGCCCCAGCATTTT. Amino acid sequence: CASSPDSFNQPQHF.

The chain combines TRBV7-3 with TRBJ2-1, with D unclear. The germline CDR1 and CDR2 sequences are SGHTA and FQGTGA. The V gene lost 1 base and the J gene lost 9 bases, with 4 bases spanning the gap. The CDR3 is made up of 11 amino acids. Here the CDR3 DNA reads TGTGCCAGCAGCTTAAAGGGTGAGCAGTTCTTC. Translation: CASSLKGEQFF.

This sequence joins TRBV7-2 and TRBJ2-7; 9 positions agree with TRBD1. The V gene's germline CDR1 is SGHTA and CDR2 FQGNSA. CDR3 length: 15 amino acids. The V segment lost 5 bases and the J segment 5 bases; nucleotides outside the gene matches: 10. The DNA for the CDR3 is TGTGCCAGCAGCCTAACCGGGACAGGGTCCCACGAGCAGTACTTC. It is translated as CASSLTGTGSHEQYF.

The chain is built from TRBV6-6 and TRBJ2-3, with no clear D. The V gene lost 7 bases and the J gene lost 0 bases, with 11 bases spanning the gap. CDR3 length equals 14 residues. Per germline, CDR1 MNHNY and CDR2 SVGAGI (reference sequence). CDR3 in DNA: TGTGCCAGCACCAAGTCGGATAGCACAGATACGCAGTATTTT. This translates into CASTKSDSTDTQYF.

The V gene is TRBV15, the J gene TRBJ2-1; 9 bases align to TRBD2. Germline V gene data show CDR1 as LNHNV and CDR2 as YYDKDF (reference sequence). V dropped 7 bases and J dropped 2; count of bases not matched to a gene: 3. The CDR3 contains 14 residues. CDR3 bases: TGTGCCACCACAAGACTAGCGGCCTACAATGAGCAGTTCTTC. As protein: CATTRLAAYNEQFF.

The V gene is TRBV25-1, the J gene TRBJ2-2; 8 bases map to TRBD1. The CDR3 runs to 14 residues. J gave up 5 bases and V 7 bases, and 6 bases lay outside the gene matches. The germline CDR1 and CDR2 sequences are MGHDK and SYGVNS. The CDR3 nucleotides are TGTGCCAGCATGAGACAGGGGCGGACCGGGGAGCTGTTTTTT. It specifies CASMRQGRTGELFF.

In its sample, this clone was seen once. The chain has TRBV12-2 and TRBJ1-2; the table's D gene call, TRBD1, was not cross checked with the DNA. TRBV12-2 constitutes a pseudogene. The CDR3 is 16 amino acids. The CDR3 coding sequence is TGTGCAAGTCGTCAAAACTGGGACAGGGTTGGGTATGGCTACACCTTC. Its protein product is CASRQNWDRVGYGYTF.

This chain uses TRBV5-1 with TRBJ1-2; D gene ambiguous. The CDR3 totals 12 residues. CDR1 and CDR2 from the germline V gene are SGHRS and YFSETQ. V was shortened by 4 bases and J by 6 bases, with 10 bases between the two germline ends. CDR3 sequence reads: CASSPDVHGYTF. The CDR3 DNA sequence: TGCGCCAGCAGCCCGGACGTTCATGGCTACACCTTC.

This sequence joins TRBV7-2 and TRBJ2-7; D remains ambiguous. Per germline, CDR1 SGHTA and CDR2 FQGNSA. CDR3 length: 14 amino acids. V shed 4 bases and J shed 4 bases, with 14 bases lying between them. CDR3 nucleotide sequence: TGTGCCAGCAGCTCCGACCTGAACTCTTACGAGCAGTACTTC. Its translation: CASSSDLNSYEQYF.